The 23 T cell receptor beta chains reported below all come from one sample, sequenced in a study of cytotoxic CD8 clonotypes in ibrutinib-treated CLL (dated by TCRdb to the early 2020s). The library was prepared using the immunoSEQ multiplex PCR assay. TCRdb re-hosts the immuneACCESS table, in-frame sequences only. Its copies lack some clones; in the studies checked, an unresolved V gene accounts for under half of them, and the cause for the rest is not known. Within this sample are approximately 84,000 clones, with about 86% of them counted one time only. Over 5% of the sample goes to the ten largest clones. The sequencing here drew on PBMCs, taken before ibrutinib treatment. The source of these receptors is a human donor with chronic lymphocytic leukemia.

The chain employs TRBV10-1 and TRBJ1-2, with a possible D match to TRBD1 (5 bases). Per the germline V gene, CDR1 is WNHNN and CDR2 is SYGVQD (reference sequence). This CDR3 spans 19 amino acids. The V end lost 1 base, the J end lost 2 bases, and 23 bases lay between the germline ends. The CDR3 DNA sequence: TGCGCCAGCAGTGAGTGGGCGTCGGCAGGGCGGATCGTGAACTATGGCTACACCTTC. This sequence encodes CASSEWASAGRIVNYGYTF.

The rearrangement joins TRBV5-1 to TRBJ1-2; TRBD1 aligns across 7 bases. The trim removed 4 bases at V and 3 bases at J, leaving 9 bases unmatched. CDR1 is SGHRS and CDR2 is YFSETQ in the germline V gene. The CDR3 is 15 residues long. CDR3 nucleotide sequence: TGCGCCAGCAGCCAAGAAGACAGGGCCCACTATGGCTACACCTTC. Amino acid sequence: CASSQEDRAHYGYTF.

This clone is a singleton in its sample. Additional DNA sequences in this sample encode the identical CDR3. The chain carries TRBV11-2 and TRBJ2-7; D gene ambiguous. The germline V gene encodes CDR1 SGHAT and CDR2 FQNNGV. The CDR3 is 14 residues long. The ends were cut back, 1 base at V and 2 bases at J, with 9 bases in the middle. The CDR3 DNA reads as TGTGCCAGCAGCTTAGGACCCGGTGCCTACGAGCAGTACTTC. Translation: CASSLGPGAYEQYF.

The chain employs TRBV9 and TRBJ2-2; D might be TRBD1 (5 bases). CDR1 and CDR2 from the germline V gene are SGDLS and YYNGEE. This CDR3 spans 14 amino acids. V was shortened by 4 bases and J by 4 bases, with 11 bases between the two germline ends. CDR3 region: CASSPDIGTGELFF. CDR3 nucleotides: TGTGCCAGCAGCCCGGACATAGGCACCGGGGAGCTGTTTTTT.

The chain joins TRBV5-6 to TRBJ2-2; the match to TRBD1 covers 9 bases. CDR3 length equals 17 residues. Germline V gene sequence: CDR1 SGHDT, CDR2 YYEEEE. V was pared by 1 base and J by 7 bases, with 11 bases of the junction left unmatched. In DNA form, the CDR3 reads TGTGCCAGCAGCTTGCCGGGACAGGGTTTCGGTGGCGGGGAGCTGTTTTTT. This encodes CASSLPGQGFGGGELFF.

V is TRBV11-2 and J is TRBJ2-5, with D possibly TRBD1 on 6 matching bases. CDR3 length: 14 residues. Deletions cut 5 bases from V and 7 bases from J, with 17 bases between. The germline gives CDR1 SGHAT, CDR2 FQNNGV. CDR3 DNA: TGTGCCAGCAGCCCGGAGGTCAGGGGAGTGACCCAGTACTTC. It specifies CASSPEVRGVTQYF. The variable domain in full, completed from reference TRBV11-2 and TRBJ2-5, reads EAGVAQSPRYKIIEKRQSVAFWCNPISGHATLYWYQQILGQGPKLLIQFQNNGVVDDSQLPKDRFSAERLKGVDSTLKIQPAKLEDSAVYLCASSPEVRGVTQYFGPGTRLLVL.

The CDR3 region is CASSQDFLGLAGGGDTQYF. The CDR3 coding sequence is TGTGCCAGCAGCCAAGATTTTCTCGGACTAGCGGGAGGTGGTGATACGCAGTATTTT. This sequence joins TRBV14 and TRBJ2-3; 14 nucleotides match TRBD2. The germline gives CDR1 SGHDN, CDR2 FVKESK. V trimming: 0 bases; J trimming: 6 bases; junction bases outside the gene matches: 11. The CDR3 totals 19 residues.

DNA for the CDR3: TGCGCCAGCAGCCCGGACAGGGCAGATACGCAGTATTTT. This codes for CASSPDRADTQYF. V gene TRBV4-3 combines with J gene TRBJ2-3; 8 nucleotides match TRBD1. V trimming: 4 bases; J trimming: 4 bases; junction bases outside the gene matches: 1. Germline-derived CDR1 and CDR2 are LGHNA and YSLEER. CDR3 size: 13 residues.

This clone was seen more than once but under ten times. This chain joins TRBV2 and TRBJ1-1; D uncertain. Germline CDR1 is SNHLY and CDR2 is FYNNEI. Trimming took 5 bases from V and 8 from J, leaving 6 bases between them. This CDR3 is 10 amino acids long. CDR3 sequence reads: CASSFTEAFF. The CDR3 DNA is TGTGCCAGCAGTTTCACCGAAGCTTTCTTT. Full variable domain (remainder filled in from reference TRBV2 and TRBJ1-1): EPEVTQTPSHQVTQMGQEVILRCVPISNHLYFYWYRQILGQKVEFLVSFYNNEISEKSEIFDDQFSVERPDGSNFTLKIRSTKLEDSAMYFCASSFTEAFFGQGTRLTVV.

V and J are TRBV2 and TRBJ1-1; D may be TRBD1 (6 bases). This CDR3 spans 15 amino acids. Germline values: CDR1 SNHLY, CDR2 FYNNEI. With 7 bases removed from V and 5 bases from J, the gap between germline ends came to 20 bases. DNA for the CDR3: TGTGCCAGCATTGGCGTCGGGGGCGCTGGTACTGAAGCTTTCTTT. Protein product: CASIGVGGAGTEAFF.

The V and J genes are TRBV6-6 and TRBJ1-4; D is unclear. The CDR3 is 13 amino acids. Trimming took off 5 bases at V and 5 bases at J, with 9 bases between the two ends. In germline, CDR1 is MNHNY, CDR2 SVGAGI (reference sequence). CDR3 nucleotide sequence: TGTGCCAGCAGTGGCCAGAAGAATGAAAAACTGTTTTTT. Its translation is CASSGQKNEKLFF.

This sequence joins TRBV18 and TRBJ2-1; 10 positions agree with TRBD2. Germline values: CDR1 KGHSH, CDR2 LQKENI. The length of the CDR3 is 15 residues. J lost 7 bases, V lost 2 bases, and 5 bases had no gene match. The CDR3 protein is CASSPVASGSNEQFF. The CDR3 DNA sequence: TGTGCCAGCTCACCAGTCGCTAGCGGGAGTAATGAGCAGTTCTTC.

CDR3 DNA sequence: TGCGCCAGCAGCCCAGTATCGACACAGCTACTCACAGATACGCAGTATTTT. This gives the protein CASSPVSTQLLTDTQYF. This chain connects TRBV5-1 to TRBJ2-3; no clear D. This CDR3 is built from 17 residues. Per the germline V gene, CDR1 is SGHRS and CDR2 is YFSETQ. Trimming cost V 4 bases and J 2 bases, with 20 bases left between them.

This clone has just one count. One end of the junction fails to match germline, which may point to a read error. The chain is built from TRBV7-9 and TRBJ2-7; 10 bases are a match to TRBD1. The V gene's germline CDR1 is SEHNR and CDR2 FQNEAQ (reference sequence). The CDR3 has 13 amino acids. The DNA for the CDR3 is TGTGCCAGCAGCCCTCCCGGGACAGGGGCCCGGGTCTTC. Translated, it gives CASSPPGTGARVF.

V usage is TRBV29-1 and J usage is TRBJ1-1, with 7 bases identical to TRBD1. Losses at the gene ends were 6 bases for V and 0 bases for J; bases not matched to a gene: 4. Germline V gene sequence: CDR1 SQVTM, CDR2 ANQGSEA. This CDR3 has 13 amino acids. The DNA of the CDR3 is TGCAGCGTCGCGGGACAGATGAACACTGAAGCTTTCTTT. Protein sequence: CSVAGQMNTEAFF.

The chain couples TRBV5-6 to TRBJ2-7; the D gene is possibly TRBD2 (6 bases). V lost 5 bases to trimming and J lost 3 bases, with 18 bases between them. There are 15 residues in the CDR3. From germline, CDR1 is SGHDT and CDR2 YYEEEE. CDR3 sequence (DNA): TGTGCCAGCAGTATAGACACCGGGACTCTCTACGAGCAGTACTTC. This encodes CASSIDTGTLYEQYF. Drawing the rest from reference TRBV5-6 and TRBJ2-7, the complete variable domain is DAGVTQSPTHLIKTRGQQVTLRCSPKSGHDTVSWYQQALGQGPQFIFQYYEEEERQRGNFPDRFSGHQFPNYSSELNVNALLLGDSALYLCASSIDTGTLYEQYFGPGTRLTVT.

This chain links TRBV29-1 with TRBJ2-5; 9 bases align to TRBD2. Trimming cost V 0 bases and J 7 bases; bases outside gene matches: 21. This CDR3 spans 19 amino acids. The germline CDR1 and CDR2 sequences are SQVTM and ANQGSEA. This CDR3 reads CSVEDARVSERGDFGTQYF. In DNA form, the CDR3 reads TGCAGCGTTGAAGATGCGCGGGTATCGGAGCGGGGGGATTTCGGGACCCAGTACTTC.

This clone was seen a single time. The chain employs TRBV28 and TRBJ1-4; D possibly corresponds to TRBD1 (5 bases). CDR1 is MDHEN, CDR2 SYDVKM, per germline. This CDR3 has 15 residues. Trimming took 6 bases from V and 0 from J, leaving 11 bases between them. CDR3 sequence: CASSATAATNEKLFF. The CDR3 DNA is TGTGCCAGCAGCGCGACAGCCGCAACTAATGAAAAACTGTTTTTT.

The chain couples TRBV7-6 to TRBJ2-2; no clear D. This CDR3 comprises 14 residues. Between the trimmed V and J ends, which lost 2 bases and 2 bases, there was a span of 6 bases. Germline-derived CDR1 and CDR2 are SGHVS and FNYEAQ. The CDR3 protein is CASSLSTNTGELFF. The CDR3 nucleotides read TGTGCCAGCAGCTTAAGCACCAACACCGGGGAGCTGTTTTTT.

This clone was seen more than once but under ten times. V is TRBV7-2 and J is TRBJ2-7; no clear D gene. V lost 4 bases to trimming and J lost 0 bases, with 13 bases between them. Germline values: CDR1 SGHTA, CDR2 FQGNSA. This CDR3 comprises 15 residues. CDR3 sequence: CASSSLPAPSYEQYF. CDR3 DNA sequence: TGTGCCAGCAGCTCTCTCCCGGCCCCCTCCTACGAGCAGTACTTC.

V and J are TRBV28 and TRBJ1-4; a weak D match, TRBD1 (5 bases). The CDR3 contains 13 residues. The germline V gene has CDR1 MDHEN and CDR2 SYDVKM. Trimming removed 7 bases at V and 5 bases at J, with 11 bases between. CDR3 sequence reads: CASNSGGNEKLFF. CDR3 nucleotide sequence: TGTGCCAGCAATTCGGGGGGGAATGAAAAACTGTTTTTT.

CDR3 loop: CASSIGQGGNTIYF. DNA for the CDR3: TGCGCCAGCAGCATTGGACAGGGCGGAAACACCATATATTTT. This chain connects TRBV5-1 to TRBJ1-3, with 8 bases identical to TRBD1. J gave up 4 bases and V 4 bases, and 4 bases lay outside the gene matches. This CDR3 is 14 amino acids long. CDR1 is SGHRS and CDR2 is YFSETQ in the germline V gene.

The V call is TRBV11-2, the J call TRBJ2-1, with a weak D call TRBD2 (5 bases). Germline CDR1 reads SGHAT; CDR2 reads FQNNGV. The CDR3 contains 15 residues. Trimming pared 1 base from V and 6 bases from J, leaving 13 bases between. CDR3 sequence: CASSLARLAGNEQFF. The CDR3 DNA reads as TGTGCCAGCAGCTTAGCCAGGCTAGCCGGCAATGAGCAGTTCTTC.